This T cell receptor (beta chain) emerged from a study of CD8 T cells in ankylosing spondylitis. Study-wide results and caveats: A TCR beta motif of 7 to 9 highly homologous variants seemed to mark ankylosing spondylitis blood.

Libraries of TCR beta came from quantitative 5'-RACE with molecular barcodes. TCRdb re-called the 5' RACE reads with MiXCR, one entry per CDR3 protein. Here the sample spans 300,000 to 400,000 distinct CDR3 sequences, around 20% being singletons. This clonotype was seen only once. Its antigen is unknown. The CDR3 covers 15 residues. Trimming shortened V by 0 bases and J by 1 base, and 11 bases separated the two germline ends. Germline-derived CDR1 and CDR2 are SGDLS and YYNGEE. This sequence originates from a male donor with ankylosing spondylitis or in good health (not recorded which). The chain has TRBV9 and TRBJ2-7; the D gene is possibly TRBD2 (6 bases). The sample was blood, either unsorted or a sorted T cell fraction (not recorded which). CDR3 sequence: CASSVEGGKSYEQYF. As DNA, the CDR3 is TGTGCCAGCAGCGTAGAAGGAGGGAAGTCCTACGAGCAGTACTTC.